This TCR beta chain was captured by sequencing in a study of blood T cells in healthy people across ages. Germline CDR1 reads MDHEN; CDR2 reads SYDVKM. Between the trimmed V and J ends, which lost 8 bases and 7 bases, there was a span of 9 bases. The CDR3 consists of 10 residues. This clonotype was seen at least ten times. The authors ran a second PCR of roughly 6 to 12 cycles using a sample-barcoded 5' primer and a J-beta primer mix. The template-switch adaptor was a 5' adaptor with 12 random nucleotides. It tagged each cDNA molecule. Each CDR3 protein is one row after TCRdb ran MiXCR on the 5' RACE reads. The sample has roughly 1,300,000 distinct CDR3 sequences, around 55% seen once.

The V and J genes are TRBV28 and TRBJ2-7, with D hard to call. Sequencing was done on a sample of blood. The source is a man aged 18 to 35 in good health. The CDR3 DNA is TGTGCCAGCGGCCTCAAGGAGCAGTACTTC. This gives the protein CASGLKEQYF.